This TCR beta chain was sequenced for a study of blood T cell repertoires in COVID-19. In the study overall: Acute-phase and convalescent COVID-19 samples originated in the United States, Italy and Spain. Sample material is recorded as cDNA or gDNA derived from T cells, B-cell-depleted T cells, or PBMCs.

Trimming took off 11 bases at V and 0 bases at J, with 9 bases between the two ends. The CDR3 is 12 amino acids. Germline V CDR1 and CDR2: SNHLY, FYNNEI. Some clones are missing from TCRdb's copy, which holds only in-frame ones; the method was immunoSEQ multiplex PCR. In the table there are about 200,000 clones, 87% of which are singletons. Source material: peripheral blood. The chain is built from TRBV2 and TRBJ2-3; no clear D gene. The receptor was derived from a man between 40 and 49 years old with active or convalescent COVID-19. CDR3: CAGKTSTDTQYF. The CDR3, as DNA: TGTGCCGGCAAGACTAGCACAGATACGCAGTATTTT.